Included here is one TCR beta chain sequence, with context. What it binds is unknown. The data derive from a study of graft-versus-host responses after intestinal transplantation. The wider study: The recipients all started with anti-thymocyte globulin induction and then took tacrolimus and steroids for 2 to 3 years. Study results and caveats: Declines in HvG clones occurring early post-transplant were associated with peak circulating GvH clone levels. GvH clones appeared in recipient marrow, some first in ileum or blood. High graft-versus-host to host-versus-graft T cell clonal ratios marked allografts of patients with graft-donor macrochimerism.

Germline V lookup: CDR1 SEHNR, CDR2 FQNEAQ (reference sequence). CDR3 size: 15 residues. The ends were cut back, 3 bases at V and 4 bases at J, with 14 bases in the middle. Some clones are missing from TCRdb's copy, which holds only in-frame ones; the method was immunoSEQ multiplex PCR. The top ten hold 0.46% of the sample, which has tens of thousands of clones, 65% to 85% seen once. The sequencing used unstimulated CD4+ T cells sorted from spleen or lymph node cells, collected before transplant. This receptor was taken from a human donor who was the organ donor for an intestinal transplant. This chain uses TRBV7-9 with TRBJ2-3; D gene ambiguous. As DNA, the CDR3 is TGTGCCAGCAGCTTGGACCAAATTTTCTCAGATACGCAGTATTTT. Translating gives CASSLDQIFSDTQYF.